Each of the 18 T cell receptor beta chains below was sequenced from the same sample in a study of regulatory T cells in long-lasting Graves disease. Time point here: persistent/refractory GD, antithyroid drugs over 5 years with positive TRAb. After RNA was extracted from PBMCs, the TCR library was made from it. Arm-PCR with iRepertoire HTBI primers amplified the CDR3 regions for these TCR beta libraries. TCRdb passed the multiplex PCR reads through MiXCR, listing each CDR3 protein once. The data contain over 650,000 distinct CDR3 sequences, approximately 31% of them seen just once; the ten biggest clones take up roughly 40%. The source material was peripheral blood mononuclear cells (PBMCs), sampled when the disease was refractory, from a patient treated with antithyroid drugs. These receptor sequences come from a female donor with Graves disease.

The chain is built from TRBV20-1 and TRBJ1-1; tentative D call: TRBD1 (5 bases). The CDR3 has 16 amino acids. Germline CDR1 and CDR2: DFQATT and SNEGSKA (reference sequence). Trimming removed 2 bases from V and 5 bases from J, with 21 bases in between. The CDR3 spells CSARRGGWGGGTEAFF. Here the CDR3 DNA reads TGCAGTGCTAGAAGAGGAGGGTGGGGCGGGGGAACTGAAGCTTTCTTT.

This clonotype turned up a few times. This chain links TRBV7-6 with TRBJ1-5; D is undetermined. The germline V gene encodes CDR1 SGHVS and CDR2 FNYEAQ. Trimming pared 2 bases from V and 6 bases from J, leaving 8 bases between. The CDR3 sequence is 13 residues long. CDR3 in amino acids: CASSLSVSQPQHF. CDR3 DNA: TGTGCCAGCAGCTTATCAGTATCTCAGCCCCAGCATTTT.

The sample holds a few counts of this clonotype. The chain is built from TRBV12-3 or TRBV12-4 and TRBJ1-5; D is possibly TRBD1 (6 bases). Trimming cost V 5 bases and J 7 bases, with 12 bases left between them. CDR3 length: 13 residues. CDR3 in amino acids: CASSNRAGQPQHF. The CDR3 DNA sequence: TGTGCCAGCAGTAACAGGGCTGGCCAGCCCCAGCATTTT.

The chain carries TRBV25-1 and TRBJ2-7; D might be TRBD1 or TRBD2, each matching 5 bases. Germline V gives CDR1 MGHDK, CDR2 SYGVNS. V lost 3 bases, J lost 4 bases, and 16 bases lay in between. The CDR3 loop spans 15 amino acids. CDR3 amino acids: CASSDGTQSGYEQYF. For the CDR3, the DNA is TGTGCCAGCAGTGACGGGACCCAGAGTGGTTACGAGCAGTACTTC.

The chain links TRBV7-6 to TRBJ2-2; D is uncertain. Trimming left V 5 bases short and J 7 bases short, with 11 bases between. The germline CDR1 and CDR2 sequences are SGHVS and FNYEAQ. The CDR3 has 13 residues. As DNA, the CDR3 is TGTGCCAGCAGCCAAGACCTGGGCGGGGAGCTGTTTTTT. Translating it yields CASSQDLGGELFF.

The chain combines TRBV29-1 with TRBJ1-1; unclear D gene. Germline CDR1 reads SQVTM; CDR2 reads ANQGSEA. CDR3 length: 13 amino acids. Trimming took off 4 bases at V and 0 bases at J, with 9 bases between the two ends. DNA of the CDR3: TGCAGCGTTGGTAGGCGATTGAACACTGAAGCTTTCTTT. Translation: CSVGRRLNTEAFF.

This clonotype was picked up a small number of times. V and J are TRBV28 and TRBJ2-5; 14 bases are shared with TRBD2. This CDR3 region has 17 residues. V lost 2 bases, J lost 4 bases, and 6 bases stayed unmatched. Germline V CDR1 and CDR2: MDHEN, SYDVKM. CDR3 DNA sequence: TGTGCCAGCAGTTTAGGGACTAGCGGGAGTTTTCGAGAGACCCAGTACTTC. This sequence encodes CASSLGTSGSFRETQYF. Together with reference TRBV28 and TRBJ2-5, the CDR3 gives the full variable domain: DVKVTQSSRYLVKRTGEKVFLECVQDMDHENMFWYRQDPGLGLRLIYFSYDVKMKEKGDIPEGYSVSREKKERFSLILESASTNQTSMYLCASSLGTSGSFRETQYFGPGTRLLVL.

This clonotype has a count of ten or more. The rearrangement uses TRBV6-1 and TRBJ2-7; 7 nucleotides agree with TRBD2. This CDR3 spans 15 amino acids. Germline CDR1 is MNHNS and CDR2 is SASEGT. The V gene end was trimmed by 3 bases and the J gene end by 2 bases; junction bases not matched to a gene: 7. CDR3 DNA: TGTGCCAGCAGTGAGTGGTCTAGCGGAACCTACGAGCAGTACTTC. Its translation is CASSEWSSGTYEQYF.

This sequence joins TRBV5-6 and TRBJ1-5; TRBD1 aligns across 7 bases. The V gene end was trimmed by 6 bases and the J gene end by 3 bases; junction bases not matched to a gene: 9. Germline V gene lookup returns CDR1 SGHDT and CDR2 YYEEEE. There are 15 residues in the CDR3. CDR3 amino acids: CASNSFDRDNQPQHF. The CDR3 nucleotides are TGTGCCAGCAACTCCTTCGACAGGGACAATCAGCCCCAGCATTTT.

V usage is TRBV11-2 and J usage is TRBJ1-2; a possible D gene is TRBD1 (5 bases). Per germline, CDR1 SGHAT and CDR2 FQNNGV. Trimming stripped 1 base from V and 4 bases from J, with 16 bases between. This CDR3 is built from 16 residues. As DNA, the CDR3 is TGTGCCAGCAGCTTAGTTCGGGGCCGTCAGCCCTATGGCTACACCTTC. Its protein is CASSLVRGRQPYGYTF.

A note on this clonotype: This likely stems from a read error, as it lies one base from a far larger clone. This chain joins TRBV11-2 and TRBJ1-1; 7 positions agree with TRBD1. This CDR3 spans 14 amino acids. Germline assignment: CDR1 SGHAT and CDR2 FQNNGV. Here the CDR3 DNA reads TGTACCAGCAGGTCGGGACAGTCGAACACTGAAGCTTTCTTT. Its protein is CTSRSGQSNTEAFF.

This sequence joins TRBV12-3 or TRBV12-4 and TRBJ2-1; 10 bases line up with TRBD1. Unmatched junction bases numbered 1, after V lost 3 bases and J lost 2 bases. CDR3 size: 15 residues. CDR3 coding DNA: TGTGCCAGCAGTTTGGGACAGGGGACCTACAATGAGCAGTTCTTC. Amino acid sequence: CASSLGQGTYNEQFF.

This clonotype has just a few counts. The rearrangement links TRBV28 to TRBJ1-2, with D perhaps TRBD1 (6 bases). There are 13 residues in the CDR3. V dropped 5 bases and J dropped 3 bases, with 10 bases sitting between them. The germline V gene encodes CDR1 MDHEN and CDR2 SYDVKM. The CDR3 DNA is TGTGCCAGCAGTCCGAACAGGGACTATGGCTACACCTTC. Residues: CASSPNRDYGYTF.

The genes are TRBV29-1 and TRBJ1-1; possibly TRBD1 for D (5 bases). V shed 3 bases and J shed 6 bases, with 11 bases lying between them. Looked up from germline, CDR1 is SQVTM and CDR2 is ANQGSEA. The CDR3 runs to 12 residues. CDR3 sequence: CSVDIGESEAFF. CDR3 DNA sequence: TGCAGCGTTGATATAGGGGAGTCTGAAGCTTTCTTT. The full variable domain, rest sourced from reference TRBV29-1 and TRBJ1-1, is SAVISQKPSRDICQRGTSLTIQCQVDSQVTMMFWYRQQPGQSLTLIATANQGSEATYESGFVIDKFPISRPNLTFSTLTVSNMSPEDSSIYLCSVDIGESEAFFGQGTRLTVV.

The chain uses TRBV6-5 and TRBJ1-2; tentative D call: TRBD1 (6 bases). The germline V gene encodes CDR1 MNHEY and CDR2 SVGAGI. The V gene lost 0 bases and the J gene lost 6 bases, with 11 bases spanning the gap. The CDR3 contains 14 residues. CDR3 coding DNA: TGTGCCAGCAGTTACTCGGGGGGCAGGGATGGCTACACCTTC. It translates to CASSYSGGRDGYTF.

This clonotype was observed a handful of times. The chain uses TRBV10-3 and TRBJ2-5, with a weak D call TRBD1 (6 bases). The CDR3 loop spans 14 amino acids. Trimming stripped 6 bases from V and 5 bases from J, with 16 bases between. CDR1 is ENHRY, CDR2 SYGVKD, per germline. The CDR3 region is CAISGQSHVETQYF. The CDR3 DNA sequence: TGTGCCATCAGCGGACAGTCCCACGTGGAGACCCAGTACTTC.

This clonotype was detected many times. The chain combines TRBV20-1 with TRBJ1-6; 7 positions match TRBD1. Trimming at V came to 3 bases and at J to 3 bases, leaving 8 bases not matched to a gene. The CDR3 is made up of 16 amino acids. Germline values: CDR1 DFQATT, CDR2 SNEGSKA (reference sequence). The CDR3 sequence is CSASDAGTDYNSPLHF. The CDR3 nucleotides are TGCAGTGCTAGTGACGCCGGGACAGACTATAATTCACCCCTCCACTTT.

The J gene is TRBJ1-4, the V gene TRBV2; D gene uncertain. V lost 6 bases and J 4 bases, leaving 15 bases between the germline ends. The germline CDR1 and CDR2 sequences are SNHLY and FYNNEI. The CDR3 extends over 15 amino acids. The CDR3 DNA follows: TGTGCCAGCAGCCCTAGGCAACGGCTTAATGAAAAACTGTTTTTT. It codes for CASSPRQRLNEKLFF.